Below, 21 T cell receptor beta chains from the same sample are listed, as sequenced in a study of blood T cell repertoires in COVID-19. The table came from immunoSEQ multiplex PCR; TCRdb's copy has only in-frame clones and leaves some out. Of 40,000 or so clones listed, roughly four fifths are singletons. The source material was peripheral blood. These receptors were obtained from a human donor with acute or convalescent COVID-19. The donor label of this sample is uncertain.

The chain links TRBV5-1 to TRBJ2-7; 8 nucleotides match TRBD1. Per the germline V gene, CDR1 is SGHRS and CDR2 is YFSETQ. This CDR3 has 15 amino acids. V lost 2 bases and J lost 1; bases outside the gene matches: 5. The CDR3 loop reads CASSFSRGLSYEQYF. In DNA, the CDR3 is TGCGCCAGCAGCTTCTCCAGGGGGCTATCCTACGAGCAGTACTTC.

The V and J genes are TRBV5-4 and TRBJ2-7, with TRBD2 matching 12 bases. J gave up 4 bases and V 2 bases, and 4 bases lay outside the gene matches. The CDR3 has 15 amino acids. From germline, CDR1 is SGHNT and CDR2 YYREEE (reference sequence). The CDR3 loop is CASSLRLAGVYEQYF. The CDR3 nucleotides read TGTGCCAGCAGCTTAAGACTAGCGGGAGTATACGAGCAGTACTTC.

This sequence joins TRBV6-5 and TRBJ1-1; possibly TRBD1 for D (5 bases). Germline V CDR1 and CDR2: MNHEY, SVGAGI. Trimming shortened V by 5 bases and J by 9 bases, and 13 bases separated the two germline ends. The CDR3 totals 12 residues. CDR3 DNA sequence: TGTGCCAGCAGTACCCGACAGCTGCAAGCTTTCTTT. This translates into CASSTRQLQAFF.

The chain combines TRBV7-2 with TRBJ2-7; 9 bases are a match to TRBD1. V lost 6 bases, J lost 2 bases, and 8 bases stayed unmatched. The CDR3 loop spans 15 amino acids. Germline CDR1 is SGHTA and CDR2 is FQGNSA. CDR3: CASSYRGHQAYEQYF. The CDR3 DNA sequence: TGTGCCAGCAGTTACAGGGGGCACCAAGCCTACGAGCAGTACTTC.

The chain recombines TRBV10-3 with TRBJ1-2, with TRBD1 matching over 7 bases. V was clipped by 5 bases and J by 8 bases; unmatched bases: 8. CDR3 length equals 13 residues. CDR1 and CDR2 from the germline V gene are ENHRY and SYGVKD. CDR3 loop: CAISNQGQRGYTF. The CDR3 region has the DNA TGTGCCATCAGTAACCAGGGACAGCGGGGCTACACCTTC.

The V call is TRBV28, the J call TRBJ1-1; D might be TRBD1 (6 bases). Germline V CDR1 and CDR2: MDHEN, SYDVKM. CDR3 length: 14 amino acids. V shed 6 bases and J shed 10 bases, with 21 bases lying between them. In DNA, the CDR3 is TGTGCCAGCAGCCTCCCCTCTAGGGGGACTACAGCTTTCTTT. Translation: CASSLPSRGTTAFF.

The chain employs TRBV5-1 and TRBJ1-1, with TRBD1 identical over 12 bases. Trimming at V came to 4 bases and at J to 3 bases, leaving 4 bases not matched to a gene. The CDR3 sequence is 15 residues long. Germline V gene data show CDR1 as SGHRS and CDR2 as YFSETQ. The DNA of the CDR3 is TGCGCCAGCAGCGGGACAGGGGGCGTGGACACTGAAGCTTTCTTT. Translation: CASSGTGGVDTEAFF.

The chain is built from TRBV24-1 and TRBJ2-7; 7 bases line up with TRBD1. V lost 4 bases to trimming and J lost 7 bases; unmatched junction nucleotides: 12. Germline-derived CDR1 and CDR2 are KGHDR and SFDVKD. The CDR3 consists of 15 residues. The CDR3 spells CATSDPLQGSGEQYF. DNA of the CDR3: TGTGCCACCAGTGACCCTTTACAGGGGTCGGGAGAGCAGTACTTC.

The chain couples TRBV30 to TRBJ2-2; D perhaps matches TRBD2 (6 bases). Trimming took off 2 bases at V and 0 bases at J, with 16 bases between the two ends. This CDR3 is 17 amino acids long. Germline CDR1 and CDR2: GTSNPN and SVGIG (reference sequence). CDR3: CAWSRDGGKANTGELFF. The DNA for the CDR3 is TGTGCCTGGAGTAGGGACGGAGGGAAAGCGAACACCGGGGAGCTGTTTTTT.

This clone has more than one count but fewer than ten. V gene TRBV12-5 combines with J gene TRBJ1-1, with D tentatively TRBD1 (5 bases). Germline V gives CDR1 LGHNT, CDR2 FRNRAP. This CDR3 region has 13 residues. V shed 8 bases and J shed 5 bases, with 15 bases lying between them. The CDR3 region is CASTTGSWTEAFF. The DNA for the CDR3 is TGTGCTAGTACCACAGGATCATGGACTGAAGCTTTCTTT.

This rearrangement joins TRBV24-1 to TRBJ2-3; TRBD1 matches 10 bases. The CDR3 is made up of 15 amino acids. The germline V gene encodes CDR1 KGHDR and CDR2 SFDVKD. Germline trimming cut 3 bases from V and 4 bases from J; bases unmatched to any gene: 3. This CDR3 reads CATSDPGQGSDTQYF. The CDR3 DNA reads TGTGCCACCAGTGATCCGGGACAGGGGTCAGATACGCAGTATTTT.

The rearrangement uses TRBV7-3 and TRBJ2-1; 7 bases match TRBD1. The CDR3 runs 16 residues. V gave up 5 bases and J gave up 7 bases; unmatched junction bases: 14. Germline V gene lookup returns CDR1 SGHTA and CDR2 FQGTGA. The CDR3 DNA reads TGTGCCAGCAGCCTCAGGAAGGCAGGGGGAGCTAATGAGCAGTTCTTC. Residues: CASSLRKAGGANEQFF. Combining the CDR3 with reference TRBV7-3 and TRBJ2-1 gives the whole variable domain GAGVSQTPSNKVTEKGKYVELRCDPISGHTALYWYRQSLGQGPEFLIYFQGTGAADDSGLPNDRFFAVRPEGSVSTLKIQRTERGDSAVYLCASSLRKAGGANEQFFGPGTRLTVL.

The rearrangement uses TRBV4-1 and TRBJ1-2; unclear D gene. The CDR3 length is 15 residues. The germline V gene encodes CDR1 MGHRA and CDR2 YSYEKL. Trimming cost V 0 bases and J 0 bases, with 8 bases left between them. CDR3 nucleotides: TGCGCCAGCAGCCAAGAACTGAGAACTAACTATGGCTACACCTTC. Translation gives CASSQELRTNYGYTF.

The chain couples TRBV19 to TRBJ1-2; D unresolved. Trimming shortened V by 2 bases and J by 5 bases, and 6 bases separated the two germline ends. The CDR3 length is 12 residues. Germline CDR1 and CDR2: LNHDA and SQIVND (reference sequence). The chain's CDR3 is CASSISVYGYTF. CDR3 DNA: TGTGCCAGTAGTATATCCGTATATGGCTACACCTTC.

The chain employs TRBV19 and TRBJ2-1, with D perhaps matching TRBD1 (6 bases). V was cut by 3 bases and J by 13 bases, with 19 bases left in between. This CDR3 contains 14 residues. Germline V gene lookup returns CDR1 LNHDA and CDR2 SQIVND (reference sequence). This chain's CDR3 is CASSISLPTGLQFF. CDR3 sequence (DNA): TGTGCCAGTAGTATCTCCCTGCCCACAGGGTTACAGTTCTTC.

The chain joins TRBV6-5 to TRBJ2-3; 11 bases agree with TRBD2. Germline V gene sequence: CDR1 MNHEY, CDR2 SVGAGI. J gave up 5 bases and V 8 bases, and 9 bases lay outside the gene matches. The CDR3 length is 15 residues. This chain's CDR3 is CASSRTSGGLDTQYF. The CDR3 DNA reads as TGTGCCAGCTCCCGAACTAGCGGGGGCCTAGATACGCAGTATTTT.

The rearrangement links TRBV6-2 or TRBV6-3 to TRBJ1-1, with 7 bases matching TRBD1. The CDR3 has 15 residues. The V and J ends lost 5 bases and 5 bases, in that order; junction bases with no gene match: 11. Germline CDR1 is MNHEY and CDR2 is SVGEGT. The DNA for the CDR3 is TGTGCCAGCAGTGAGGATCTGACAGGGTATACTGAAGCTTTCTTT. As protein: CASSEDLTGYTEAFF.

V is TRBV5-1 and J is TRBJ2-5, with D hard to call. Trimming removed 0 bases at V and 4 bases at J, with 10 bases between. CDR1 and CDR2 from the germline V gene are SGHRS and YFSETQ. This CDR3 contains 14 residues. The CDR3: CASSLANLRETQYF. For the CDR3, the DNA is TGCGCCAGCAGCTTGGCCAATCTGAGAGAGACCCAGTACTTC.

As DNA, the CDR3 is TGTGCCAGCCGAGCGGACCGCACAGATACGCAGTATTTT. It encodes CASRADRTDTQYF. V gene TRBV5-4 combines with J gene TRBJ2-3; a possible D gene is TRBD2 (5 bases). V was pared by 7 bases and J by 1 base, with 10 bases between. CDR3 length equals 13 residues. Germline CDR1 SGHNT, CDR2 YYREEE (reference sequence).

This chain uses TRBV28 with TRBJ2-7; a weak D match, TRBD1 (5 bases). The V end was cut by 6 bases, the J end by 3 bases, with 15 bases between. The CDR3 has 14 amino acids. The germline gives CDR1 MDHEN, CDR2 SYDVKM. The CDR3 protein is CASSRNDRYYEQYF. The CDR3 DNA sequence: TGTGCCAGCAGCCGGAACGACAGATACTACGAGCAGTACTTC.

The V and J genes are TRBV28 and TRBJ1-6; a possible D gene is TRBD1 (6 bases). CDR3 size: 16 residues. Between the trimmed V and J ends, which lost 4 bases and 6 bases, there was a span of 16 bases. Germline V gene lookup returns CDR1 MDHEN and CDR2 SYDVKM. CDR3 protein: CASSSASQGSNSPLHF. CDR3 coding DNA: TGTGCCAGCAGTTCCGCCTCACAGGGATCTAATTCACCCCTCCACTTT.